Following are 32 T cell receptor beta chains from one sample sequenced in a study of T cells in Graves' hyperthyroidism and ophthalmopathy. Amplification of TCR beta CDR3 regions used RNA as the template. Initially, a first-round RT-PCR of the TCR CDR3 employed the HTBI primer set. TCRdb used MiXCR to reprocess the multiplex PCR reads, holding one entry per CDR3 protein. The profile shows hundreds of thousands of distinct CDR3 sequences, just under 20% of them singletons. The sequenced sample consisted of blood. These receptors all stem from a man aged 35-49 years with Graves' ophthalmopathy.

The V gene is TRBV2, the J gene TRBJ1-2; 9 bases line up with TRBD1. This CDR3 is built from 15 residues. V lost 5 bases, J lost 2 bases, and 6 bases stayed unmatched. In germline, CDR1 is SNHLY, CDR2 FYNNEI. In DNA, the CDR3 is TGTGCCAGCAGTCACAGGGACAGGGACAACTATGGCTACACCTTC. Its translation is CASSHRDRDNYGYTF.

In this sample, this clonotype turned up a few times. CDR3 amino acids: CASSPGTSYGYTF. The CDR3 bases are TGTGCCAGCAGCCCTGGGACTTCCTATGGCTACACCTTC. The rearrangement joins TRBV14 to TRBJ1-2; D is perhaps TRBD1 (5 bases). Germline V CDR1 and CDR2: SGHDN, FVKESK. V was pared by 4 bases and J by 4 bases, with 10 bases between. This CDR3 comprises 13 residues. The whole variable domain, remainder taken from reference TRBV14 and TRBJ1-2, is EAGVTQFPSHSVIEKGQTVTLRCDPISGHDNLYWYRRVMGKEIKFLLHFVKESKQDESGMPNNRFLAERTGGTYSTLKVQPAELEDSGVYFCASSPGTSYGYTFGSGTRLTVV.

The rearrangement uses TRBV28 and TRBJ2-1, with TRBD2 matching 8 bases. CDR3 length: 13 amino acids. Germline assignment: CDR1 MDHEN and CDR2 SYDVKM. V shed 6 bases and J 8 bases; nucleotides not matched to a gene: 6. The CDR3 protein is CASRTGGTDEQFF. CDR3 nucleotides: TGTGCCAGCAGGACGGGGGGGACGGATGAGCAGTTCTTC.

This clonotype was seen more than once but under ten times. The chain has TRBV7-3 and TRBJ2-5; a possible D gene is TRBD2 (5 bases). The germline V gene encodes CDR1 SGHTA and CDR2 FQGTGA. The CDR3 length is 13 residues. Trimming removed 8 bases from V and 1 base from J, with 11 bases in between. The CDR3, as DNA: TGTGCCAGCGGTGAGGGCGGCCAAGAGACCCAGTACTTC. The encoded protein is CASGEGGQETQYF.

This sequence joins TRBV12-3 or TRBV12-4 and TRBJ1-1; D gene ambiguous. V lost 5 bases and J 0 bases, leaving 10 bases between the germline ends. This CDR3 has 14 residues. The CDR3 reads CASSDKTLNTEAFF. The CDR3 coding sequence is TGTGCCAGCAGTGATAAGACACTGAACACTGAAGCTTTCTTT.

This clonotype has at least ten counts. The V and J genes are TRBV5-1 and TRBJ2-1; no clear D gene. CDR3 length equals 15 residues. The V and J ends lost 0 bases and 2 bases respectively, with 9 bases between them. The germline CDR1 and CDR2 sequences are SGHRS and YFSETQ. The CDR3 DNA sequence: TGCGCCAGCAGCTTGGCGCGGCCTACCTACAATGAGCAGTTCTTC. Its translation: CASSLARPTYNEQFF.

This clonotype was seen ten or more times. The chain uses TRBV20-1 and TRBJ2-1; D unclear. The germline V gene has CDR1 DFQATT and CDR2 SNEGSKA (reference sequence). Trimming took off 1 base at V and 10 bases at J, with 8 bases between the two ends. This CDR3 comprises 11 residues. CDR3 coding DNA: TGCAGTGCTAGAGGCCTTGGGGAGCAGTTCTTC. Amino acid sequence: CSARGLGEQFF.

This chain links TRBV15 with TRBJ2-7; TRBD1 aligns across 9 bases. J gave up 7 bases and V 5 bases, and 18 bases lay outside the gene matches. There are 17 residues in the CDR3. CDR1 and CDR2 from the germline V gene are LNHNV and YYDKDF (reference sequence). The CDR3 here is CATSSQDRGTPQGEQYF. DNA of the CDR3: TGTGCCACCAGCTCGCAGGACAGGGGAACGCCTCAGGGAGAGCAGTACTTC.

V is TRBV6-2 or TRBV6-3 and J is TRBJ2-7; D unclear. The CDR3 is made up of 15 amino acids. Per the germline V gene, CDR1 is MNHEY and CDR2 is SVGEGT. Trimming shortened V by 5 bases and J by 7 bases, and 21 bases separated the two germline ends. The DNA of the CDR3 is TGTGCCAGCAGTCAACGGATGCCCCCCAATGTGGAGCAGTACTTC. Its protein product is CASSQRMPPNVEQYF.

In nucleotides, the CDR3 is TGCGCCAGCAGCAAAGGGGGGGGTGAAGCTTTCTTT. It encodes CASSKGGGEAFF. V gene TRBV5-1 combines with J gene TRBJ1-1, with D perhaps TRBD1 (6 bases). Trimming stripped 4 bases from V and 7 bases from J, with 11 bases between. CDR1 SGHRS and CDR2 YFSETQ come from the germline V gene. The CDR3 is 12 residues long. The full variable domain, rest sourced from reference TRBV5-1 and TRBJ1-1, is KAGVTQTPRYLIKTRGQQVTLSCSPISGHRSVSWYQQTPGQGLQFLFEYFSETQRNKGNFPGRFSGRQFSNSRSEMNVSTLELGDSALYLCASSKGGGEAFFGQGTRLTVV.

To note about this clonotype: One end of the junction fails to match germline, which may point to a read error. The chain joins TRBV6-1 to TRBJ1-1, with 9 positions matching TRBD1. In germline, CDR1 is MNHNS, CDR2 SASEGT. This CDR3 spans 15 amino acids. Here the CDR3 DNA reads TGTGCCAGCAGTGAAACAGGGGGCTGGAACGCTGAAGCTTTCTTT. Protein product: CASSETGGWNAEAFF.

In DNA form, the CDR3 reads TGCAGTGCTAGAGGGGGCCCCAACAATGAGCAGTTCTTC. Its translation: CSARGGPNNEQFF. The chain joins TRBV20-1 to TRBJ2-1, with D perhaps matching TRBD1 (5 bases). This CDR3 is built from 13 residues. V lost 1 base and J 5 bases, leaving 9 bases between the germline ends. The germline V gene encodes CDR1 DFQATT and CDR2 SNEGSKA (reference sequence).

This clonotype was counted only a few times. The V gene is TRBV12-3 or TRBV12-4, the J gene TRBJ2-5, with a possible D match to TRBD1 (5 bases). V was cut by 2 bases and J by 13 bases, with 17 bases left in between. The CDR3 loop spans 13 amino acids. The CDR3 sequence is CASSLRADTPAYF. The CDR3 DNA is TGTGCCAGCAGTTTACGGGCGGACACCCCGGCGTACTTC.

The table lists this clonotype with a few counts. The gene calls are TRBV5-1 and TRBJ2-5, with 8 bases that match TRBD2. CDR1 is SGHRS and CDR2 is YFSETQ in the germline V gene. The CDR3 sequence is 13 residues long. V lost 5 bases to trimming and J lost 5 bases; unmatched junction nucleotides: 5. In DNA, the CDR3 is TGCGCCAGCAGGGGAAGCGGGAGTGAGACCCAGTACTTC. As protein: CASRGSGSETQYF.

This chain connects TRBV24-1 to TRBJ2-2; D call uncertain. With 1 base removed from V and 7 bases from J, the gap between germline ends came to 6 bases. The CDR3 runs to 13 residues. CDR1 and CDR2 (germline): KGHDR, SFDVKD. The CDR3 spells CATSDLGRGELFF. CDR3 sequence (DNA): TGTGCCACCAGTGATTTAGGGCGCGGGGAGCTGTTTTTT.

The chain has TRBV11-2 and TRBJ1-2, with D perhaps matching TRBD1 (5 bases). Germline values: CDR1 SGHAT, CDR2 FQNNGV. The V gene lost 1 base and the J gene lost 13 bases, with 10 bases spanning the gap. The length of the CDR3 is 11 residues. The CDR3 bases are TGTGCCAGCAGCTTAGCGAGGGGAGGCACCTTC. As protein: CASSLARGGTF.

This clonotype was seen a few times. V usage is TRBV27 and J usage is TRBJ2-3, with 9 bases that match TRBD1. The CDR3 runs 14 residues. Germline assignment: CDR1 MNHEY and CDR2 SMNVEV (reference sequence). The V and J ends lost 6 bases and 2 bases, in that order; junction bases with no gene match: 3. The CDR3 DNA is TGTGCCAGCAGACAGGGGGCTACCACAGATACGCAGTATTTT. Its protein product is CASRQGATTDTQYF.

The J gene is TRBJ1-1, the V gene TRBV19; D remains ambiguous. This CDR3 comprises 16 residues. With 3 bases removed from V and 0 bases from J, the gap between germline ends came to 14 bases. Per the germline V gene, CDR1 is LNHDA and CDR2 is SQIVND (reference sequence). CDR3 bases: TGTGCCAGTAGTATTCAATTGTCAGGCCTGAACACTGAAGCTTTCTTT. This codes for CASSIQLSGLNTEAFF. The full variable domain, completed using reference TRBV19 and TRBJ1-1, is DGGITQSPKYLFRKEGQNVTLSCEQNLNHDAMYWYRQDPGQGLRLIYYSQIVNDFQKGDIAEGYSVSREKKESFPLTVTSAQKNPTAFYLCASSIQLSGLNTEAFFGQGTRLTVV.

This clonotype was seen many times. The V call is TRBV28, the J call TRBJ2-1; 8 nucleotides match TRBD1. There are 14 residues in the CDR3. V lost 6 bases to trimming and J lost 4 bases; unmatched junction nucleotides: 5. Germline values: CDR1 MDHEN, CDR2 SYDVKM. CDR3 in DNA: TGTGCCAGCAGCATTCAGGGGGCATACAATGAGCAGTTCTTC. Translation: CASSIQGAYNEQFF.

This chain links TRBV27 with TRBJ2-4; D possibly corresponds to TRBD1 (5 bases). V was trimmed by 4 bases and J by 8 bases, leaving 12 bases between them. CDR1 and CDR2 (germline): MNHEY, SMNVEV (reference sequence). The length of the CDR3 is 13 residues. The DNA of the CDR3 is TGTGCCAGCAGTTGGGGCCAAGGGGACATTCAGTACTTC. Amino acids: CASSWGQGDIQYF.

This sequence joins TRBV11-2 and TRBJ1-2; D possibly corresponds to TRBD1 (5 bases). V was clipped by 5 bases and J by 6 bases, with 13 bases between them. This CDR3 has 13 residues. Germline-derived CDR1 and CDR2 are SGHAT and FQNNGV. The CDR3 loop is CASSLREGNGYTF. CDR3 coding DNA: TGTGCCAGCAGCCTGAGGGAGGGGAATGGCTACACCTTC.

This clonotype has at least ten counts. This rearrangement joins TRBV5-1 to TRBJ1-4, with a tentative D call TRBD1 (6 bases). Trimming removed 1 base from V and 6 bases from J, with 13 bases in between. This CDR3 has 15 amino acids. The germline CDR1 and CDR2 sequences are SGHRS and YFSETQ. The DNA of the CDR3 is TGCGCCAGCAGCTTGCGGGGGGGCGTTGATGAAAAACTGTTTTTT. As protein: CASSLRGGVDEKLFF.

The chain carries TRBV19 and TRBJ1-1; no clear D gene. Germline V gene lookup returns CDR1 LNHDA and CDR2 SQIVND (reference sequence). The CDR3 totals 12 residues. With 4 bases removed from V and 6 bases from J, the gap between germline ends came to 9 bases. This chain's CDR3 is CASSNEVAEAFF. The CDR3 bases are TGTGCCAGTAGTAACGAAGTAGCTGAAGCTTTCTTT.

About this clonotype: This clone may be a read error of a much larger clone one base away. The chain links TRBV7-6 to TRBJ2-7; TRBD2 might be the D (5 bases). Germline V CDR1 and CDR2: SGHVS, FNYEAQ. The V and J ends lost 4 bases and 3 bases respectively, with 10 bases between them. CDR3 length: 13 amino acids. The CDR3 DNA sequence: TGTGCCAGCAGCTCGGCACGGGGCTACGAGCAGTACTTC. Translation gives CASSSARGYEQYF.

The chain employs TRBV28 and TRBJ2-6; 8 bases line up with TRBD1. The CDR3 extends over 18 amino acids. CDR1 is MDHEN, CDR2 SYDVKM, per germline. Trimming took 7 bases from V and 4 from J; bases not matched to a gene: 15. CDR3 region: CASTPSGQGALGANVLTF. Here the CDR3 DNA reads TGTGCCAGCACCCCAAGTGGGCAGGGGGCGCTCGGGGCCAACGTCCTGACTTTC.

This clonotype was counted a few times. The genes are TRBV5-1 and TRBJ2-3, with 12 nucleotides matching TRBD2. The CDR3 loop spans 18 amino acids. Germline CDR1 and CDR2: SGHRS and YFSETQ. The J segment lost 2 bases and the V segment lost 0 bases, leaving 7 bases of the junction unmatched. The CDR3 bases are TGCGCCAGCAGCTTGGCAACCGGGACTAGCGGGTCCACAGATACGCAGTATTTT. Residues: CASSLATGTSGSTDTQYF.

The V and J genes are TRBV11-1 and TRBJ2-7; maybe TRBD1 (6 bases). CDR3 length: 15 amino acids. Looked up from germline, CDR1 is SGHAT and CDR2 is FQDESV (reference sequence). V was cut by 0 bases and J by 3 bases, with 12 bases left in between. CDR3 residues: CASSLASGQFYEQYF. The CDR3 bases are TGTGCCAGCAGCTTAGCGTCAGGACAGTTCTACGAGCAGTACTTC.

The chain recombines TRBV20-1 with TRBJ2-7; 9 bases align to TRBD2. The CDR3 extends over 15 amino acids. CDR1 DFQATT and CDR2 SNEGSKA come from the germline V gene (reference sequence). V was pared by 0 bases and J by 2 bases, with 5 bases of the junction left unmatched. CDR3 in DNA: TGCAGTGCTAGAGATAGGGGACTAGCCCCCTACGAGCAGTACTTC. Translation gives CSARDRGLAPYEQYF.

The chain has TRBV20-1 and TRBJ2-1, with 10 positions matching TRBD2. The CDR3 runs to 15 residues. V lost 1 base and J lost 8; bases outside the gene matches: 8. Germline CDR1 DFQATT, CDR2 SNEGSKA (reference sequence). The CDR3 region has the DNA TGCAGTGCTAGAGGAGCTAGCGGGAGAGGGCATGAGCAGTTCTTC. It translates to CSARGASGRGHEQFF.

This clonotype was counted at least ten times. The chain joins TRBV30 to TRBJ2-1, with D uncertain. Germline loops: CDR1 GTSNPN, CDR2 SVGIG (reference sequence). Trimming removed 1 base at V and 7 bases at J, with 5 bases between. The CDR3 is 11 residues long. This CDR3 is CAWSGGNEQFF. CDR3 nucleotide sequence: TGTGCCTGGAGTGGAGGAAATGAGCAGTTCTTC.

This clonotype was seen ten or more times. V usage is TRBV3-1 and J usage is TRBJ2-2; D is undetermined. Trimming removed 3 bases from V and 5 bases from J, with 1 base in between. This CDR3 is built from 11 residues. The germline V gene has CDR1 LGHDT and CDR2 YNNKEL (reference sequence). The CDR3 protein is CASSQTGELFF. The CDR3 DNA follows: TGTGCCAGCAGCCAGACCGGGGAGCTGTTTTTT.

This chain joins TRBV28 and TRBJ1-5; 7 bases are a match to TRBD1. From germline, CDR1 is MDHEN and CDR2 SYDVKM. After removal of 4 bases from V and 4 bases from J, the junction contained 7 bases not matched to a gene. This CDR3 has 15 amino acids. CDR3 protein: CASSSDEQGNQPQHF. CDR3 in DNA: TGTGCCAGCAGTTCCGACGAACAGGGGAATCAGCCCCAGCATTTT.